These 2 T cell receptor beta chains originate from one sample sequenced in a study of cytomegalovirus exposure and HLA in healthy donors. Clones were sequenced by immunoSEQ multiplex PCR, and TCRdb holds only the in-frame ones, with some missing. The data hold 220,000 or so clones, with around nine tenths observed a single time. The sequencing input was PBMCs. The receptors stem from a woman between 18 and 30 years old in good health and CMV-seronegative.

The chain couples TRBV5-1 to TRBJ2-5; 8 bases fit TRBD2. The germline V gene has CDR1 SGHRS and CDR2 YFSETQ. V shed 5 bases and J 4 bases; nucleotides not matched to a gene: 7. This CDR3 has 14 residues. The DNA of the CDR3 is TGCGCCAGCAGTACTAGCGGATTTTCAGAGACCCAGTACTTC. It yields the protein CASSTSGFSETQYF.

The gene calls are TRBV5-8 and TRBJ2-2; a weak D match, TRBD1 (5 bases). CDR3 length: 15 amino acids. Trimming pared 2 bases from V and 4 bases from J, leaving 12 bases between. Germline V gene lookup returns CDR1 SGHTS and CDR2 YDEGEE. The CDR3 here is CASSFDSKGTGELFF. The DNA for the CDR3 is TGTGCCAGCAGCTTCGACAGCAAGGGCACCGGGGAGCTGTTTTTT.